A single sample is the source of the 8 T cell receptor beta chains below, sequenced in a study of technical replicates of blood from several donors. Using immunoSEQ multiplex PCR, the repertoire was profiled, and TCRdb retains in-frame clones only, with some absent. Here the sample spans 82,000 or so clones, under 96% being singletons. Sequences were obtained from T cells isolated from PBMCs. The receptors here all came from a human donor in good health.

V is TRBV2 and J is TRBJ2-1; 9 bases are shared with TRBD1. The CDR3 has 14 amino acids. The germline gives CDR1 SNHLY, CDR2 FYNNEI. V gave up 6 bases and J gave up 8 bases; unmatched junction bases: 8. The CDR3 is CASRKRRQGDEQFF. The DNA of the CDR3 is TGTGCCAGCAGGAAACGACGACAGGGGGATGAGCAGTTCTTC. Using reference TRBV2 and TRBJ2-1 for the parts outside the CDR3, the full variable domain is EPEVTQTPSHQVTQMGQEVILRCVPISNHLYFYWYRQILGQKVEFLVSFYNNEISEKSEIFDDQFSVERPDGSNFTLKIRSTKLEDSAMYFCASRKRRQGDEQFFGPGTRLTVL.

The chain is built from TRBV4-1 and TRBJ2-7; tentatively, D is TRBD2 (5 bases). The CDR3 totals 13 residues. The V gene's germline CDR1 is MGHRA and CDR2 YSYEKL. Trimming left V 3 bases short and J 1 base short, with 7 bases between. For the CDR3, the DNA is TGCGCCAGCAGCCATCTAGCTTCCTACGAGCAGTACTTC. Encoded protein: CASSHLASYEQYF.

V gene TRBV5-6 combines with J gene TRBJ2-7; 8 nucleotides align to TRBD2. Trimming took 8 bases from V and 2 from J; bases not matched to a gene: 6. From germline, CDR1 is SGHDT and CDR2 YYEEEE. The CDR3 loop spans 13 amino acids. CDR3: CASGRGGAYEQYF. The DNA of the CDR3 is TGTGCCAGTGGACGGGGGGGGGCCTACGAGCAGTACTTC.

The chain is built from TRBV10-3 and TRBJ1-2; TRBD1 might be the D (5 bases). The CDR3 sequence is 13 residues long. CDR1 and CDR2 from the germline V gene are ENHRY and SYGVKD. With 2 bases removed from V and 6 bases from J, the gap between germline ends came to 10 bases. The CDR3 reads CAISEDRTDGYTF. Here the CDR3 DNA reads TGTGCCATCAGTGAGGACAGAACGGATGGCTACACCTTC.

V gene TRBV5-1 combines with J gene TRBJ2-1, with 9 bases lining up with TRBD2. The CDR3 extends over 14 amino acids. The V gene end was trimmed by 6 bases and the J gene end by 6 bases; junction bases not matched to a gene: 7. CDR1 and CDR2 (germline): SGHRS, YFSETQ. CDR3 nucleotides: TGCGCCAGCAAACCGGGACTAGCCCTCAATGAGCAGTTCTTC. Encoded protein: CASKPGLALNEQFF.

This clone appeared a single time. The rearrangement links TRBV19 to TRBJ2-6; D call uncertain. V was clipped by 0 bases and J by 0 bases, with 9 bases between them. This CDR3 contains 17 residues. CDR1 LNHDA and CDR2 SQIVND come from the germline V gene (reference sequence). CDR3 sequence: CASSIDMATSGANVLTF. The CDR3 coding sequence is TGTGCCAGTAGTATAGACATGGCCACCTCTGGGGCCAACGTCCTGACTTTC.

V gene TRBV11-3 combines with J gene TRBJ2-1; 7 nucleotides match TRBD2. Germline V gene data show CDR1 as SGHNT and CDR2 as YENEEA. The V segment lost 2 bases and the J segment 6 bases; nucleotides outside the gene matches: 4. CDR3 length: 14 amino acids. As DNA, the CDR3 is TGTGCCAGCAGCTTATGGCGGGAGCTCAATGAGCAGTTCTTC. Amino acids: CASSLWRELNEQFF.

The V gene is TRBV29-1, the J gene TRBJ1-1, with TRBD1 as a possible D gene (6 bases). The CDR3 sequence is 12 residues long. Trimming pared 4 bases from V and 4 bases from J, leaving 10 bases between. The germline gives CDR1 SQVTM, CDR2 ANQGSEA. DNA of the CDR3: TGCAGCGTTGGCCGGGGGGCCACTGAAGCTTTCTTT. Translation: CSVGRGATEAFF.